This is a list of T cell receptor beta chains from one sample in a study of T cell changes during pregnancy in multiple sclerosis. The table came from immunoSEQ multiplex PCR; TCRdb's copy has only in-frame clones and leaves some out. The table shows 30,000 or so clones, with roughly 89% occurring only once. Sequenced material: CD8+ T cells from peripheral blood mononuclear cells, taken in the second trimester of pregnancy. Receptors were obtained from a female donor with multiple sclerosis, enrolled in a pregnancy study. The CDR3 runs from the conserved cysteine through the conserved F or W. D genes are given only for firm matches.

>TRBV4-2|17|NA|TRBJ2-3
CASSQALTGLSTDTQYF
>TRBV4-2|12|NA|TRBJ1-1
CASSFAGTEAFF
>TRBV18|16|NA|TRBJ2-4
CASSPPEGTAKNIQYF
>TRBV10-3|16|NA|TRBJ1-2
CAISGARSGEGYGYTF
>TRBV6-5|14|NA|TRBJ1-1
CASRAARGNTEAFF
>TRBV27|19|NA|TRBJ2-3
CASSLYQVGGSSGTDTQYF
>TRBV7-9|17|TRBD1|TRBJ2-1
CASSPRDRAVMGNEQFF
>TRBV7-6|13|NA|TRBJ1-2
CASSFEGAWGYTF
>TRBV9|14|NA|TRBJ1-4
CASSAGGYNEKLFF
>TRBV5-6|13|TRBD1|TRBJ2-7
CASSSTGWAEQYF
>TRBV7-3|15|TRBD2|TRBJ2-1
CASSSTSGGYNEQFF
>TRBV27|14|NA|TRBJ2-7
CASSLRGRGNEQYF
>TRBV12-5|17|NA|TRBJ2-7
CASGFAEGKVGSPGQYF